This TCR beta chain derives from a study of T-cell reconstitution after alpha-beta-depleted transplantation in children. Study results and caveats: Reportedly, roughly two months post-transplant, alpha-beta T cells arose from several hundred expanded graft clones. Several patients had high TCRbeta diversity at day 60; it came from surviving recipient T cells and thymic progenitors.

There are 12 residues in the CDR3. V shed 4 bases and J shed 7 bases, with 9 bases lying between them. Germline CDR1 SGHDT, CDR2 YYEEEE. The TCRbeta library was prepared with unique molecular identifiers. TCRdb fed the PCR reads into MiXCR, producing one record per CDR3 protein. The repertoire holds some 310,000 distinct CDR3 sequences, with 23% as singletons. To note about this clonotype: Its antigen is unknown.

The clonotype was recovered from a male patient between 10 and 17 years old who had a stem cell transplant for acute lymphoblastic leukemia, so the T cells may come from the graft donor. This chain joins TRBV5-6 and TRBJ2-1; D gene unclear. The source was PBMCs, mostly from graft donor cells, collected 180 days after TCRalphabeta/CD19-depleted stem cell transplant. CDR3 protein: CASSMTSNEQFF. CDR3 nucleotide sequence: TGTGCCAGCAGCATGACCTCGAATGAGCAGTTCTTC.